What follows are 13 T cell receptor beta chains derived from one specimen sequenced in a study of vaccination and CD4 T cells after COVID-19. Their antigens remain unidentified. With the Oncomine TCR Beta short-read assay, DNA from cultured CD4+ T cells was sequenced. Each CDR3 protein gets one entry after TCRdb re-called the PCR reads with MiXCR. The table records 10,000 to 14,000 distinct CDR3 sequences, roughly 61% of them present only once. Treatment in this sample: roughly 11-day PBMC culture with coronavirus spike peptide pools or control peptides (ViraFEST assay). Source: CD4+ T cells from blood, cultured in vitro, taken before SARS-CoV-2 vaccination. The receptors shown here come from a human donor who had recovered from COVID-19.

This chain links TRBV7-3 with TRBJ2-2, with 10 bases identical to TRBD2. Germline V CDR1 and CDR2: SGHTA, FQGTGA. After removal of 5 bases from V and 5 bases from J, the junction contained 5 bases not matched to a gene. The CDR3 is 15 residues long. CDR3 coding DNA: TGTGCCAGCAGCGGTTCTAGCGGGGGAACCGGGGAGCTGTTTTTT. Its translation is CASSGSSGGTGELFF.

The J gene is TRBJ2-2, the V gene TRBV6-2 or TRBV6-3, with TRBD2 matching over 8 bases. The CDR3 is 15 residues long. CDR1 MNHEY and CDR2 SVGEGT come from the germline V gene. Trimming took 5 bases from V and 5 from J; bases not matched to a gene: 7. The CDR3 DNA is TGTGCCAGCAGTGCGCCTAGCGGGTCGACCGGGGAGCTGTTTTTT. Its protein is CASSAPSGSTGELFF.

The chain links TRBV7-2 to TRBJ2-7; 10 bases map to TRBD2. From germline, CDR1 is SGHTA and CDR2 FQGNSA. The J segment lost 5 bases and the V segment lost 4 bases, leaving 8 bases of the junction unmatched. There are 15 residues in the CDR3. CDR3 region: CASSSPQREGDEQYF. CDR3 nucleotide sequence: TGTGCCAGCAGCTCACCTCAGCGGGAGGGGGACGAGCAGTACTTC.

This clonotype was seen only a few times. V gene TRBV27 combines with J gene TRBJ1-2, with TRBD1 matching over 9 bases. V lost 2 bases, J lost 5 bases, and 9 bases stayed unmatched. In germline, CDR1 is MNHEY, CDR2 SMNVEV (reference sequence). CDR3 length equals 16 residues. CDR3 sequence: CASSLVGTGGGYGYTF. The CDR3 nucleotides are TGTGCCAGCAGTTTAGTCGGAACAGGGGGCGGGTATGGCTACACCTTC.

This chain connects TRBV7-3 to TRBJ2-1; D is possibly TRBD2 (6 bases). The CDR3 has 15 amino acids. The ends were cut back, 5 bases at V and 8 bases at J, with 19 bases in the middle. The germline V gene has CDR1 SGHTA and CDR2 FQGTGA. This CDR3 is CASSPIGGPSDEQFF. CDR3 nucleotides: TGTGCCAGCAGCCCCATCGGAGGGCCATCGGATGAGCAGTTCTTC. Supplemented by reference TRBV7-3 and TRBJ2-1, the full variable domain reads GAGVSQTPSNKVTEKGKYVELRCDPISGHTALYWYRQSLGQGPEFLIYFQGTGAADDSGLPNDRFFAVRPEGSVSTLKIQRTERGDSAVYLCASSPIGGPSDEQFFGPGTRLTVL.

The J gene is TRBJ2-2, the V gene TRBV7-9; D is ambiguous. V lost 2 bases and J 5 bases, leaving 6 bases between the germline ends. CDR3 size: 13 residues. CDR1 and CDR2 (germline): SEHNR, FQNEAQ (reference sequence). The CDR3 coding sequence is TGTGCCAGCAGCTTACTAGTTACCGGGGAGCTGTTTTTT. The encoded protein is CASSLLVTGELFF. Full variable domain (missing parts from reference TRBV7-9 and TRBJ2-2): DTGVSQNPRHKITKRGQNVTFRCDPISEHNRLYWYRQTLGQGPEFLTYFQNEAQLEKSRLLSDRFSAERPKGSFSTLEIQRTEQGDSAMYLCASSLLVTGELFFGEGSRLTVL.

The chain carries TRBV24-1 and TRBJ2-5; TRBD2 aligns across 7 bases. There are 16 residues in the CDR3. V lost 4 bases, J lost 5 bases, and 12 bases stayed unmatched. Germline CDR1 and CDR2: KGHDR and SFDVKD. This CDR3 is CATSDSIAGGQETQYF. CDR3 sequence (DNA): TGTGCCACCAGTGACTCAATAGCGGGTGGGCAGGAGACCCAGTACTTC.

The chain carries TRBV28 and TRBJ1-2, with 9 nucleotides matching TRBD1. The CDR3 consists of 14 residues. Germline V lookup: CDR1 MDHEN, CDR2 SYDVKM. V shed 7 bases and J 2 bases; nucleotides not matched to a gene: 5. The CDR3 is CASNDGQGNYGYTF. Written as DNA, the CDR3 is TGTGCCAGCAACGACGGACAGGGGAACTATGGCTACACCTTC.

In this sample, this clonotype turned up a few times. The gene calls are TRBV6-1 and TRBJ2-2; D possibly corresponds to TRBD2 (5 bases). The CDR3 covers 17 residues. V was trimmed by 9 bases and J by 1 base, leaving 21 bases between them. Looked up from germline, CDR1 is MNHNS and CDR2 is SASEGT. The CDR3 loop reads CASTTQSGGQNTGELFF. Here the CDR3 DNA reads TGTGCCAGTACAACCCAGTCGGGCGGGCAGAACACCGGGGAGCTGTTTTTT.

This clonotype was counted a single time. The chain uses TRBV4-1 and TRBJ1-4, with 7 bases that match TRBD1. The length of the CDR3 is 16 residues. Trimming cost V 6 bases and J 8 bases; bases outside gene matches: 15. The V gene's germline CDR1 is MGHRA and CDR2 YSYEKL. The CDR3 coding sequence is TGCGCCAGCAGGGGGGGATTGACAGGGAGCGGAGAAAAACTGTTTTTT. Translation gives CASRGGLTGSGEKLFF.

The chain has TRBV28 and TRBJ2-5, with D possibly TRBD2 on 6 matching bases. Germline V CDR1 and CDR2: MDHEN, SYDVKM. The CDR3 consists of 13 residues. V was trimmed by 6 bases and J by 5 bases, leaving 13 bases between them. The CDR3 DNA reads as TGTGCCAGCAGGCGGGAATTCGGGGAGACCCAGTACTTC. This translates into CASRREFGETQYF.

The genes are TRBV24-1 and TRBJ1-5; 8 positions match TRBD1. The CDR3 sequence is 13 residues long. Looked up from germline, CDR1 is KGHDR and CDR2 is SFDVKD. V was clipped by 9 bases and J by 7 bases; unmatched bases: 7. As DNA, the CDR3 is TGTGCCACCGACAGGGGCCCAGGACAGCCCCAGCATTTT. Its translation is CATDRGPGQPQHF.

This clonotype was seen more than once but under ten times. This chain connects TRBV6-5 to TRBJ1-5; no clear D. From germline, CDR1 is MNHEY and CDR2 SVGAGI. CDR3 length: 20 amino acids. V was pared by 0 bases and J by 0 bases, with 21 bases between. CDR3 loop: CASSYSKPDGKGYSNQPQHF. CDR3 nucleotide sequence: TGTGCCAGCAGTTACTCGAAGCCGGACGGGAAAGGTTATAGCAATCAGCCCCAGCATTTT.